A single sample is the source of the 13 T cell receptor beta chains below, sequenced in a study of blood T cell repertoires in COVID-19. Clones were sequenced by immunoSEQ multiplex PCR, and TCRdb holds only the in-frame ones, with some missing. The sample gives a few hundred thousand clones, more than 75% of which show up once; under 2.5% is in the top ten. The specimen sequenced was peripheral blood. These receptors were obtained from a middle-aged man with active or convalescent COVID-19.

The rearrangement links TRBV7-8 to TRBJ2-7, with D perhaps matching TRBD2 (6 bases). Between the trimmed V and J ends, which lost 1 base and 3 bases, there was a span of 19 bases. This CDR3 is built from 17 residues. CDR1 SGHVS and CDR2 FQNEAQ come from the germline V gene. CDR3 bases: TGTGCCAGCAGCTTAGTCGGAGGGCGCCAAGAGTTCTACGAGCAGTACTTC. Encoded protein: CASSLVGGRQEFYEQYF. The full variable domain, with the rest looked up from reference TRBV7-8 and TRBJ2-7, is GAGVSQSPRYKVAKRGQDVALRCDPISGHVSLFWYQQALGQGPEFLTYFQNEAQLDKSGLPSDRFFAERPEGSVSTLKIQRTQQEDSAVYLCASSLVGGRQEFYEQYFGPGTRLTVT.

The chain is built from TRBV9 and TRBJ1-6; no reliable D call. CDR3 size: 15 residues. Germline CDR1 SGDLS, CDR2 YYNGEE. Trimming shortened V by 3 bases and J by 8 bases, and 15 bases separated the two germline ends. The CDR3 sequence is CASSAGGRIHSPLHF. CDR3 bases: TGTGCCAGCAGCGCCGGAGGACGGATTCATTCACCCCTCCACTTT.

This chain uses TRBV19 with TRBJ1-1; tentative D call: TRBD1 (6 bases). Germline-derived CDR1 and CDR2 are LNHDA and SQIVND (reference sequence). Trimming took off 6 bases at V and 3 bases at J, with 14 bases between the two ends. The CDR3 is 14 residues long. The CDR3 protein is CASRFTGIYTEAFF. As DNA, the CDR3 is TGTGCCAGTAGATTCACAGGGATTTACACTGAAGCTTTCTTT.

The chain recombines TRBV5-1 with TRBJ1-1; 11 bases map to TRBD1. There are 16 residues in the CDR3. In germline, CDR1 is SGHRS, CDR2 YFSETQ. J was trimmed by 5 bases and V by 0 bases; bases with no gene match: 6. CDR3 nucleotides: TGCGCCAGCAGCTTGGTCACGGGACAGGGGGTTACTGAAGCTTTCTTT. Translation: CASSLVTGQGVTEAFF.

V usage is TRBV21-1 and J usage is TRBJ1-5; whether TRBD1, the table's D call, matches the DNA was not checked. TRBV21-1 is a recognized pseudogene. This CDR3 contains 16 residues. In nucleotides, the CDR3 is TGTGCCAGCAGCCCACCGATACGGAAAGGGGATCAGCCCCAGCATTTT. This encodes CASSPPIRKGDQPQHF.

The chain couples TRBV10-2 to TRBJ1-1, with a possible D match to TRBD1 (5 bases). The CDR3 consists of 15 residues. V lost 4 bases to trimming and J lost 1 base, with 13 bases between them. Germline CDR1 and CDR2: WSHSY and SAAADI. CDR3 protein: CASSGLMGGNTEAFF. The CDR3 DNA is TGCGCCAGCAGTGGTCTAATGGGGGGGAACACTGAAGCTTTCTTT.

The genes are TRBV24-1 and TRBJ1-4; 10 nucleotides agree with TRBD1. The CDR3 covers 17 residues. V shed 9 bases, J shed 2 bases, and the junction held 11 bases outside the gene matches. Germline V CDR1 and CDR2: KGHDR, SFDVKD. The CDR3 bases are TGTGCCACCTCGGACAGGGGGGACGGTCTCACTAATGAAAAACTGTTTTTT. It encodes CATSDRGDGLTNEKLFF.

The chain recombines TRBV24-1 with TRBJ2-1; 8 positions agree with TRBD1. The CDR3 loop spans 18 amino acids. Germline V gene data show CDR1 as KGHDR and CDR2 as SFDVKD. V gave up 5 bases and J gave up 0 bases; unmatched junction bases: 11. CDR3 coding DNA: TGTGCCACCAGTGGATCCACGGGACAGGACGGCTCCTACAATGAGCAGTTCTTC. Its translation: CATSGSTGQDGSYNEQFF.

This chain links TRBV4-1 with TRBJ2-7; D is perhaps TRBD2 (5 bases). CDR1 and CDR2 from the germline V gene are MGHRA and YSYEKL. Trimming stripped 0 bases from V and 2 bases from J, with 17 bases between. The CDR3 runs to 17 residues. CDR3 in DNA: TGCGCCAGCAGCCAAGAGGAGGATGGACTTTCACCCTACGAGCAGTACTTC. It is translated as CASSQEEDGLSPYEQYF.

The chain joins TRBV5-1 to TRBJ2-3, with TRBD1 identical over 8 bases. The CDR3 is 17 amino acids. Trimming took 4 bases from V and 3 from J; bases not matched to a gene: 13. CDR1 SGHRS and CDR2 YFSETQ come from the germline V gene. The CDR3 reads CASSTTHQGAVTDTQYF. The CDR3 nucleotides are TGCGCCAGCAGCACGACTCATCAGGGGGCAGTGACAGATACGCAGTATTTT.

This clone came up once. V usage is TRBV19 and J usage is TRBJ2-7, with no clear D. Germline loops: CDR1 LNHDA, CDR2 SQIVND (reference sequence). The CDR3 runs to 13 residues. The V and J ends lost 5 bases and 2 bases respectively, with 10 bases between them. Here the CDR3 DNA reads TGTGCCAGTAGTCATGGGCAGCCCTACGAGCAGTACTTC. Translating gives CASSHGQPYEQYF. Full variable domain (remainder filled in from reference TRBV19 and TRBJ2-7): DGGITQSPKYLFRKEGQNVTLSCEQNLNHDAMYWYRQDPGQGLRLIYYSQIVNDFQKGDIAEGYSVSREKKESFPLTVTSAQKNPTAFYLCASSHGQPYEQYFGPGTRLTVT.

The chain has TRBV3-1 (or the pseudogene TRBV3-2) and TRBJ2-5; 8 bases agree with TRBD2. Looked up from germline, CDR1 is LGHDT and CDR2 is YNNKEL (reference sequence). This CDR3 is 15 amino acids long. Trimming removed 4 bases from V and 5 bases from J; junction bases left unmatched: 9. The CDR3 DNA sequence: TGTGCCAGCAGCCCTCCGGGACTAGGGAGGGAGACCCAGTACTTC. Translation gives CASSPPGLGRETQYF.

The chain has TRBV5-6 and TRBJ2-7, with D tentatively TRBD2 (5 bases). CDR3 length: 13 residues. Trimming stripped 2 bases from V and 2 bases from J, with 8 bases between. Germline loops: CDR1 SGHDT, CDR2 YYEEEE. The CDR3 DNA reads TGTGCCAGCAGCTTCGGCGGGCCCTACGAGCAGTACTTC. Translated: CASSFGGPYEQYF.